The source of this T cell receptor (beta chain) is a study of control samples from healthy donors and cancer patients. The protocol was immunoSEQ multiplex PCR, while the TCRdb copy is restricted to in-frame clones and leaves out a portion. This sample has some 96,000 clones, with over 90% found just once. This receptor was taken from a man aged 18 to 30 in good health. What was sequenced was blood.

The CDR3 DNA follows: TGTGCCTGGAGCCTCCCCGGGACGGTGAACACCGGGGAGCTGTTTTTT. The encoded protein is CAWSLPGTVNTGELFF. This chain uses TRBV30 with TRBJ2-2, with D perhaps matching TRBD1 or TRBD2 (5 bases each). CDR3 size: 16 residues. The V and J ends lost 3 bases and 1 base respectively, with 15 bases between them. Germline V gene data show CDR1 as GTSNPN and CDR2 as SVGIG (reference sequence).